Sequencing of this T cell receptor beta chain was carried out in a study of shared clonotypes between healthy human individuals. The CDR3 totals 13 residues. The germline V gene encodes CDR1 SQVTM and CDR2 ANQGSEA. The V gene lost 6 bases and the J gene lost 8 bases, with 18 bases spanning the gap. Findings and caveats of the study: Compared with clonotypes that all four donors shared, non-shared clonotypes had lower generation probabilities.

Concerning this clone itself: Its antigen is currently unknown.

Libraries were prepared by immunoSEQ multiplex PCR; TCRdb keeps only in-frame clonotypes and omits some of them. The sample lists roughly 2.5 million clones, more than 90% occurring once. The receptor's source is a man aged 18-30 years in good health. The gene calls are TRBV29-1 and TRBJ2-3; no reliable D call. The sequenced sample consisted of naive CD4+ T cells sorted from blood. Subset in this sample: CD45RA+ positively selected. This chain's CDR3 is CSVVRTTFTTQYF. The DNA for the CDR3 is TGCAGCGTCGTCAGGACCACCTTCACTACGCAGTATTTT.